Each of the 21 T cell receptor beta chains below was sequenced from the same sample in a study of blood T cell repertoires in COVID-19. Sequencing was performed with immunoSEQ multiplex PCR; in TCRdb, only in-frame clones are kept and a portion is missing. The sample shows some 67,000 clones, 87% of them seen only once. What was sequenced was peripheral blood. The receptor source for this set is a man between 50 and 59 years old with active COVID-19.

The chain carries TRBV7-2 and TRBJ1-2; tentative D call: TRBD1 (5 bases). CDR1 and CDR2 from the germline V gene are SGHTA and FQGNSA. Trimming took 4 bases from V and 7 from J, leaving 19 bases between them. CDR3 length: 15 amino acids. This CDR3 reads CASSSRPLAGGGYTF. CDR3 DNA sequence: TGTGCCAGCAGCTCAAGGCCCTTAGCCGGGGGTGGCTACACCTTC. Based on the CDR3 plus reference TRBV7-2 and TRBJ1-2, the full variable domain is GAGVSQSPSNKVTEKGKDVELRCDPISGHTALYWYRQSLGQGLEFLIYFQGNSAPDKSGLPSDRFSAERTGGSVSTLTIQRTQQEDSAVYLCASSSRPLAGGGYTFGSGTRLTVV.

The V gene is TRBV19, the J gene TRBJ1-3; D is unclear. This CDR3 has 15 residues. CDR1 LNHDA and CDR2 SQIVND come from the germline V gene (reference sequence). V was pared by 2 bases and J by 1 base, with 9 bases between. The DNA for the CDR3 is TGTGCCAGTAGTATACCCGGGGTGTCTGGAAACACCATATATTTT. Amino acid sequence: CASSIPGVSGNTIYF.

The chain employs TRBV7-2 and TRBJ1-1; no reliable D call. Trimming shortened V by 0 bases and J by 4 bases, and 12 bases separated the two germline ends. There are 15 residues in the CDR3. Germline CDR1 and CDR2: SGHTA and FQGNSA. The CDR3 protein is CASSLAVLSGTEAFF. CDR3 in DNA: TGTGCCAGCAGCTTAGCAGTTTTATCGGGCACTGAAGCTTTCTTT.

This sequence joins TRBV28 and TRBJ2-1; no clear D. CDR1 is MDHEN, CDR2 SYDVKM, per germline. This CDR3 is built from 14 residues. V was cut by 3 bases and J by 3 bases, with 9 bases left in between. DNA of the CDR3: TGTGCCAGCAGTTTGGCCCCAAGCTACAATGAGCAGTTCTTC. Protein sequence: CASSLAPSYNEQFF.

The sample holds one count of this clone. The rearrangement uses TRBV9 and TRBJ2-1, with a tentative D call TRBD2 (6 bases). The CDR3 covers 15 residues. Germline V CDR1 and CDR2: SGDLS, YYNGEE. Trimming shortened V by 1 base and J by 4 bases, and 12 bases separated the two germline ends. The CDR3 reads CASSVIGGPYNEQFF. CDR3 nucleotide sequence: TGTGCCAGCAGCGTAATAGGAGGGCCTTACAATGAGCAGTTCTTC.

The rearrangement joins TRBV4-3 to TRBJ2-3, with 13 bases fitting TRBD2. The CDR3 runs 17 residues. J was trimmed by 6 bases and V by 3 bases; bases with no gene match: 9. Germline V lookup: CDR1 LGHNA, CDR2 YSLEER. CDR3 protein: CASSQTGLAGSVDTQYF. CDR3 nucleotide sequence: TGCGCCAGCAGCCAGACGGGACTAGCGGGATCAGTCGATACGCAGTATTTT.

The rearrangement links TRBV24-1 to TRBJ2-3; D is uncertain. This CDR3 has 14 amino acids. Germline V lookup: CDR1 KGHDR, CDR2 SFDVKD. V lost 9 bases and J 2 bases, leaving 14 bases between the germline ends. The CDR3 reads CATGSGYATDTQYF. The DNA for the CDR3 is TGTGCCACCGGTAGTGGTTATGCCACAGATACGCAGTATTTT.

The chain's CDR3 is CASSLEALAELDEQFF. CDR3 coding DNA: TGTGCCAGCAGCTTAGAGGCACTAGCGGAGTTGGATGAGCAGTTCTTC. This sequence joins TRBV11-2 and TRBJ2-1; 8 positions match TRBD2. The CDR3 loop spans 16 amino acids. Germline CDR1 and CDR2: SGHAT and FQNNGV. V was clipped by 0 bases and J by 8 bases; unmatched bases: 9.

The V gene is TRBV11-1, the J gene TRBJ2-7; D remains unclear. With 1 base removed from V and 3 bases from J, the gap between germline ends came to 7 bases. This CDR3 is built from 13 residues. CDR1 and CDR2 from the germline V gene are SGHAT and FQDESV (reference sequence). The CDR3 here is CASSLEQLYEQYF. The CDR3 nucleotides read TGTGCCAGCAGCTTAGAACAGCTCTACGAGCAGTACTTC.

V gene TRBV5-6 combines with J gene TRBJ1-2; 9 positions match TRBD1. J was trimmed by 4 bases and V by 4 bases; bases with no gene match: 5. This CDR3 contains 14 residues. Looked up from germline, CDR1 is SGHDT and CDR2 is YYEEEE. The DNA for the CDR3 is TGTGCCAGCAGCCCCCGGGGACAGGGCTATGGCTACACCTTC. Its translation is CASSPRGQGYGYTF.

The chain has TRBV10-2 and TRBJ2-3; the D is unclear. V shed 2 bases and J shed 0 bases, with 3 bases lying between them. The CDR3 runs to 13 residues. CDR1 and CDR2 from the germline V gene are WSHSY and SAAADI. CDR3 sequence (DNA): TGCGCCAGCAGTGAGCCAAGCACAGATACGCAGTATTTT. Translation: CASSEPSTDTQYF.

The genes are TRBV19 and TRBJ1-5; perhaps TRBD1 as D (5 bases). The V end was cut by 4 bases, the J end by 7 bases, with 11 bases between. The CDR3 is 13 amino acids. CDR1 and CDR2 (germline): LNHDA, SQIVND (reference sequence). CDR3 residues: CASSNYKGQPQHF. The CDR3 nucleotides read TGTGCCAGTAGTAACTACAAGGGGCAGCCCCAGCATTTT.

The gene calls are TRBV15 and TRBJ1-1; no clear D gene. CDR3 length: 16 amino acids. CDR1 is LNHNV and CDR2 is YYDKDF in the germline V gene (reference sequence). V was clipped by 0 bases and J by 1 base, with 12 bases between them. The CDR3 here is CATSRDQLAGNTEAFF. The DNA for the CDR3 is TGTGCCACCAGCAGAGATCAGTTGGCAGGGAACACTGAAGCTTTCTTT.

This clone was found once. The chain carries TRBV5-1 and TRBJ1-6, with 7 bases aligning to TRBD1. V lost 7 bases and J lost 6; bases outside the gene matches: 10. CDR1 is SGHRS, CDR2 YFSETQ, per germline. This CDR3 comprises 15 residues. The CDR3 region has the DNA TGCGCCAGCCAAAGTTCGACAGGGCGTAATTCACCCCTCCACTTT. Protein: CASQSSTGRNSPLHF.

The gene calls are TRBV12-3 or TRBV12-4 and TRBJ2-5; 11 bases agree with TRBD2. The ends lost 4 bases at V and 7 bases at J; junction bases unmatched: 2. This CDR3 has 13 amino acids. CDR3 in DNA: TGTGCCAGCAGTTCCGGGACTAGCGGGACCCAGTACTTC. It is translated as CASSSGTSGTQYF.

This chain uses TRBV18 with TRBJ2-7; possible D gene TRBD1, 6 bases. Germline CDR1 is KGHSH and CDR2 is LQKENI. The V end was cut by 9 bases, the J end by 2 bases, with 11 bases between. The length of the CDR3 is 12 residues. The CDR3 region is CASTQGTYEQYF. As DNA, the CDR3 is TGTGCCAGTACACAGGGAACCTACGAGCAGTACTTC.

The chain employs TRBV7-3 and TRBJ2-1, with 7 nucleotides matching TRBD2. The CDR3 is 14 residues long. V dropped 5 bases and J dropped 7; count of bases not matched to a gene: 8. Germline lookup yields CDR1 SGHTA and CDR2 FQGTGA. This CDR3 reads CASSRGGGTNEQFF. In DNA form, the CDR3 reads TGTGCCAGCAGCCGTGGGGGAGGGACTAATGAGCAGTTCTTC.

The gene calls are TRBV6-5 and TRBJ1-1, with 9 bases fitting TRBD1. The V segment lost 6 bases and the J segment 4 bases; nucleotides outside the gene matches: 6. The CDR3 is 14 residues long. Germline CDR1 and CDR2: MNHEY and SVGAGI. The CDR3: CASRPDRGGTEAFF. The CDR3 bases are TGTGCCAGCAGACCCGACAGGGGGGGCACTGAAGCTTTCTTT.

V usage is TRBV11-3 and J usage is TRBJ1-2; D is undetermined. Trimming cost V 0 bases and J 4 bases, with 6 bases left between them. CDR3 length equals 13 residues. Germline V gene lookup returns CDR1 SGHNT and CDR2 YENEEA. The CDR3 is CASSLEQFYGYTF. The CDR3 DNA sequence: TGTGCCAGCAGCTTAGAACAGTTCTATGGCTACACCTTC.

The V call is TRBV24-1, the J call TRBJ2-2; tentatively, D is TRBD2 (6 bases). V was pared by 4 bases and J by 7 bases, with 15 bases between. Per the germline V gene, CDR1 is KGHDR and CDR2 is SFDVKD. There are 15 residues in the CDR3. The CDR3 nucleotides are TGTGCCACCAGTGAACGGCGGGGCGGGGACGGGGAGCTGTTTTTT. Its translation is CATSERRGGDGELFF.

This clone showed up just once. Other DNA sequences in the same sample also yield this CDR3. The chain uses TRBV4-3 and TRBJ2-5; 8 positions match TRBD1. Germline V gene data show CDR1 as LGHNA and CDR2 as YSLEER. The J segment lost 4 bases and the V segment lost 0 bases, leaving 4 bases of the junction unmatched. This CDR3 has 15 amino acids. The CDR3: CASSQDQGARETQYF. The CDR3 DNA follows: TGCGCCAGCAGCCAAGATCAGGGGGCGCGAGAGACCCAGTACTTC.